The present T cell receptor (beta chain) was sequenced within a study of blood T cell repertoires in COVID-19. Study context: T cells, B-cell-depleted T cells, or PBMCs provided the cDNA or gDNA that served as material.

In the original analysis: Amplification from reference gene primers served as the basis for estimated nucleated cell counts. Profiling relied on immunoSEQ multiplex PCR, and the TCRdb table lists in-frame clones only, not all of them. Clone size and the V and J calls come from that table; the DNA yielded D and trimming. The data contain more than 110,000 clones, 84% of them singletons. The sequenced material came from peripheral blood. The TCR originated in a woman of 80 years or more in a cohort sampled during active or convalescent COVID-19.

CDR3 nucleotide sequence: TGTGCCAGCAGCTCACAGGGGAACCAAGAGACCCAGTACTTC. The encoded protein is CASSSQGNQETQYF. This rearrangement joins TRBV5-6 to TRBJ2-5; 7 nucleotides align to TRBD1. V shed 3 bases, J shed 0 bases, and the junction held 2 bases outside the gene matches. Germline loops: CDR1 SGHDT, CDR2 YYEEEE. The CDR3 runs 14 residues.